Presented here are 29 T cell receptor beta chains from one specimen sequenced in a study of neoadjuvant anti-PD-1 for oral cavity cancer. Libraries were prepared by immunoSEQ multiplex PCR; TCRdb keeps only in-frame clonotypes and omits some of them. The table lists thousands of clones, 55% to 75% of them singletons. Time point indicated: after neoadjuvant nivolumab, at surgical resection. Sample: PBMCs, taken after nivolumab (anti-PD-1) treatment. The receptors were sampled from a person between 35 and 79 years old with oral cavity squamous cell carcinoma.

The V and J genes are TRBV7-8 and TRBJ2-6, with TRBD1 matching over 8 bases. This CDR3 contains 17 residues. With V trimmed by 5 bases and J by 0 bases, 6 bases remained unmatched. CDR1 is SGHVS and CDR2 is FQNEAQ in the germline V gene. CDR3 in amino acids: CASSPTGAGSGANVLTF. In DNA form, the CDR3 reads TGTGCCAGCAGCCCGACAGGGGCCGGCTCTGGGGCCAACGTCCTGACTTTC.

Here the CDR3 DNA reads TGTGCCAGCAGTGTGGTCTCTGGGGCCAACGTCCTGACTTTC. Translating it yields CASSVVSGANVLTF. This rearrangement joins TRBV6-1 to TRBJ2-6, with unresolved D. This CDR3 is 14 amino acids long. The germline V and J ends were trimmed by 4 bases and 0 bases, with 4 bases remaining between them. Germline assignment: CDR1 MNHNS and CDR2 SASEGT.

CDR3 amino acids: CASSLKRGGRETQYF. The CDR3 DNA is TGTGCCAGCAGTCTTAAGCGGGGGGGACGGGAGACCCAGTACTTC. This sequence joins TRBV11-2 and TRBJ2-5; 10 nucleotides agree with TRBD2. The ends lost 6 bases at V and 5 bases at J; junction bases unmatched: 9. CDR1 is SGHAT, CDR2 FQNNGV, per germline. This CDR3 comprises 15 residues.

The chain employs TRBV7-8 and TRBJ1-1; 8 nucleotides agree with TRBD1. This CDR3 is 13 amino acids long. The junction had 6 bases not matched to a gene; V was cut back by 5 bases and J by 7 bases. The germline V gene has CDR1 SGHVS and CDR2 FQNEAQ. The CDR3 loop reads CASSQLTGVEAFF. The CDR3, as DNA: TGTGCCAGCAGCCAACTGACAGGGGTTGAAGCTTTCTTT.

This clone was seen only a few times. CDR3 in amino acids: CASSIEDRGWTGELFF. For the CDR3, the DNA is TGTGCCAGTAGTATAGAGGACAGGGGATGGACCGGGGAGCTGTTTTTT. The rearrangement joins TRBV19 to TRBJ2-2; 9 bases are a match to TRBD1. With V trimmed by 0 bases and J by 5 bases, 4 bases remained unmatched. CDR1 is LNHDA, CDR2 SQIVND, per germline (reference sequence). The CDR3 is made up of 16 amino acids.

The chain joins TRBV6-5 to TRBJ1-1, with 9 nucleotides matching TRBD1. V was clipped by 4 bases and J by 4 bases; unmatched bases: 7. This CDR3 is built from 15 residues. Per the germline V gene, CDR1 is MNHEY and CDR2 is SVGAGI. For the CDR3, the DNA is TGTGCCAGCAGTTCCGGGACAGGGATTCGCACTGAAGCTTTCTTT. It encodes CASSSGTGIRTEAFF.

This clone came up once. The chain couples TRBV29-1 to TRBJ2-1, with D possibly matching TRBD2 (7 bases). The CDR3 spans 13 residues. The germline gives CDR1 SQVTM, CDR2 ANQGSEA. The CDR3 nucleotides read TGCACCGCGGGGAGGGCAGGGGTGGGTGAGCAGTTCTTC. Translated: CTAGRAGVGEQFF.

The chain links TRBV7-3 to TRBJ2-2, with 7 bases that match TRBD1. The CDR3 length is 15 residues. J gave up 0 bases and V 4 bases, and 2 bases lay outside the gene matches. Germline V lookup: CDR1 SGHTA, CDR2 FQGTGA. In DNA, the CDR3 is TGTGCCAGCAGCTCCGGGACAGCGAACACCGGGGAGCTGTTTTTT. Translation gives CASSSGTANTGELFF.

This rearrangement joins TRBV2 to TRBJ1-2; maybe TRBD1 (5 bases). V gave up 7 bases and J gave up 2 bases, with 11 bases separating them. The CDR3 has 13 amino acids. Germline V gives CDR1 SNHLY, CDR2 FYNNEI. The CDR3 coding sequence is TGTGCCAGCACCCCGGGACCAAACTATGGCTACACCTTC. This translates into CASTPGPNYGYTF.

The chain links TRBV2 to TRBJ1-2; 7 positions match TRBD1. With 6 bases clipped from V and 6 bases from J, the junction kept 7 bases outside the gene matches. Germline V gene data show CDR1 as SNHLY and CDR2 as FYNNEI. CDR3 size: 13 residues. CDR3 region: CASRRDSGDGYTF. The CDR3 bases are TGTGCCAGCAGACGGGACAGCGGCGATGGCTACACCTTC.

The V call is TRBV30, the J call TRBJ1-2; TRBD1 aligns across 8 bases. The V segment lost 2 bases and the J segment 7 bases; nucleotides outside the gene matches: 12. The V gene's germline CDR1 is GTSNPN and CDR2 SVGIG (reference sequence). This CDR3 region has 15 residues. The DNA of the CDR3 is TGTGCCTGGAGTACATCAGCAGGGGGCGAAGGTGGCTACACCTTC. This codes for CAWSTSAGGEGGYTF.

This clone showed up just a few times. The rearrangement joins TRBV5-4 to TRBJ2-7; no firm D call. Trimming cost V 0 bases and J 2 bases, with 6 bases left between them. The length of the CDR3 is 13 residues. Germline assignment: CDR1 SGHNT and CDR2 YYREEE (reference sequence). The CDR3 reads CASSLAGPYEQYF. CDR3 coding DNA: TGTGCCAGCAGCTTGGCGGGCCCCTACGAGCAGTACTTC. The complete variable domain, with remaining parts taken from reference TRBV5-4 and TRBJ2-7, reads ETGVTQSPTHLIKTRGQQVTLRCSSQSGHNTVSWYQQALGQGPQFIFQYYREEENGRGNFPPRFSGLQFPNYSSELNVNALELDDSALYLCASSLAGPYEQYFGPGTRLTVT.

This clone occurred once. The chain uses TRBV21-1 and TRBJ2-4; the table's TRBD1 call for D was not verified on the DNA. TRBV21-1 is a pseudogene. The CDR3 length is 17 residues. The CDR3 bases are TGTGCCAGCAGCAAAGCCTCACAGGGTTTAGACAAAAACATTCAGTACTTC. As protein: CASSKASQGLDKNIQYF.

This chain joins TRBV5-8 and TRBJ2-2; the D is unclear. The V gene's germline CDR1 is SGHTS and CDR2 YDEGEE. This CDR3 has 12 residues. The V end lost 0 bases, the J end lost 6 bases, and 3 bases lay between the germline ends. In nucleotides, the CDR3 is TGTGCCAGCAGCTTGGTCCCCGGGGAGCTGTTTTTT. This codes for CASSLVPGELFF.

This clone was found a few times. The CDR3 spells CASSLVKMLETQYF. The CDR3 DNA follows: TGTGCCAGCAGCTTAGTCAAGATGTTGGAGACCCAGTACTTC. The chain recombines TRBV7-9 with TRBJ2-5, with D unresolved. The CDR3 spans 14 residues. Trimming removed 1 base from V and 5 bases from J, with 11 bases in between. Germline CDR1 and CDR2: SEHNR and FQNEAQ (reference sequence). Combining the CDR3 with reference TRBV7-9 and TRBJ2-5 gives the whole variable domain DTGVSQNPRHKITKRGQNVTFRCDPISEHNRLYWYRQTLGQGPEFLTYFQNEAQLEKSRLLSDRFSAERPKGSFSTLEIQRTEQGDSAMYLCASSLVKMLETQYFGPGTRLLVL.

This chain uses TRBV5-5 with TRBJ1-2; the D is unclear. Trimming shortened V by 2 bases and J by 6 bases, and 14 bases separated the two germline ends. Per the germline V gene, CDR1 is SGHKS and CDR2 is YYEKEE (reference sequence). The CDR3 runs to 14 residues. CDR3 amino acids: CASSFEVVKNGYTF. The CDR3 nucleotides read TGTGCCAGCAGCTTTGAAGTCGTTAAGAATGGCTACACCTTC.

Comments on this clone: At one boundary the junction diverges from the germline segment, which might be a read error. The chain uses TRBV6-6 and TRBJ2-5, with 7 bases fitting TRBD1. The CDR3 is 14 amino acids. Germline lookup yields CDR1 MNHNY and CDR2 SVGAGI (reference sequence). CDR3 loop: CASTPTGKQETQYF. CDR3 bases: TGTGCCAGCACCCCGACAGGGAAGCAAGAGACCCAATACTTC.

J is TRBJ2-5 and V is TRBV9; perhaps TRBD1 as D (6 bases). The germline CDR1 and CDR2 sequences are SGDLS and YYNGEE. This CDR3 has 15 amino acids. V lost 0 bases and J 2 bases, leaving 11 bases between the germline ends. The CDR3 DNA is TGTGCCAGCAGCGTAGCAGGGACACCTCAAGAGACCCAGTACTTC. Translating gives CASSVAGTPQETQYF.

This clone was counted a few times. The V call is TRBV7-2, the J call TRBJ1-1; D unclear. CDR3 length: 13 amino acids. V was pared by 0 bases and J by 5 bases, with 7 bases between. Germline V gives CDR1 SGHTA, CDR2 FQGNSA. DNA for the CDR3: TGTGCCAGCAGCTTAGCGCTGGAAACTGAAGCTTTCTTT. It yields the protein CASSLALETEAFF.

The chain has TRBV4-1 and TRBJ1-5, with 8 nucleotides matching TRBD1. The germline gives CDR1 MGHRA, CDR2 YSYEKL. The CDR3 consists of 14 residues. J lost 4 bases, V lost 8 bases, and 7 bases had no gene match. The CDR3 is CASVEGQVNQPQHF. The CDR3, as DNA: TGCGCCAGCGTTGAGGGACAGGTAAATCAGCCCCAGCATTTT.

This clone turned up a few times. The chain uses TRBV19 and TRBJ1-1, with D possibly being TRBD1 (5 bases). CDR1 is LNHDA and CDR2 is SQIVND in the germline V gene (reference sequence). The CDR3 has 14 amino acids. V was cut by 5 bases and J by 5 bases, with 15 bases left in between. In DNA form, the CDR3 reads TGTGCCAGTAGTGCCGGGACCCCTGGAACTGAAGCTTTCTTT. This translates into CASSAGTPGTEAFF.

This chain connects TRBV6-6 to TRBJ1-5; D might be TRBD1 (6 bases). Germline V CDR1 and CDR2: MNHNY, SVGAGI (reference sequence). This CDR3 contains 15 residues. V was cut by 7 bases and J by 7 bases, with 20 bases left in between. CDR3 sequence (DNA): TGTGCCAGCAACCCGGGACATCGGCTAGGCCAGCCCCAGCATTTT. The encoded protein is CASNPGHRLGQPQHF.

Note on this clone: A read error may account for a junction end that differs from germline. The chain carries TRBV5-1 and TRBJ2-4, with D tentatively TRBD1 (6 bases). CDR1 and CDR2 (germline): SGHRS, YFSETQ. This CDR3 has 13 amino acids. This CDR3 reads CASSSLGQGIWNF. The DNA of the CDR3 is TGCGCCAGCAGTTCCCTCGGGCAGGGGATTTGGAACTTC.

This clone was seen a handful of times. The chain employs TRBV9 and TRBJ2-3; 11 nucleotides line up with TRBD2. J lost 7 bases, V lost 0 bases, and 7 bases had no gene match. Germline V gene data show CDR1 as SGDLS and CDR2 as YYNGEE. The CDR3 loop spans 16 amino acids. The DNA for the CDR3 is TGTGCCAGCAGCGTAGCTGATAGCGGGGGGGCGAATACGCAGTATTTT. This gives the protein CASSVADSGGANTQYF.

The rearrangement links TRBV27 to TRBJ1-2, with D perhaps matching TRBD1 (6 bases). Looked up from germline, CDR1 is MNHEY and CDR2 is SMNVEV (reference sequence). The CDR3 is 13 amino acids. Trimming removed 8 bases at V and 7 bases at J, with 17 bases between. CDR3 bases: TGTGCCAGCGCCACAGGGTTACAGGCTGGCTACACCTTC. Translation: CASATGLQAGYTF.

This clone was counted between two and nine times. The rearrangement uses TRBV5-1 and TRBJ1-3; no reliable D call. The CDR3 length is 16 residues. The V and J ends lost 0 bases and 1 base respectively, with 11 bases between them. Germline values: CDR1 SGHRS, CDR2 YFSETQ. The CDR3 loop reads CASSLDSAESGNTIYF. The CDR3 DNA follows: TGCGCCAGCAGCTTGGACAGTGCTGAATCTGGAAACACCATATATTTT.

V and J are TRBV25-1 and TRBJ2-5, with TRBD2 identical over 11 bases. Germline trimming cut 4 bases from V and 2 bases from J; bases unmatched to any gene: 12. CDR3 size: 18 residues. Germline-derived CDR1 and CDR2 are MGHDK and SYGVNS. The CDR3 protein is CASSASLAGGHKQETQYF. CDR3 nucleotides: TGTGCCAGCAGTGCTTCATTAGCGGGGGGGCATAAGCAAGAGACCCAGTACTTC.

V and J are TRBV5-4 and TRBJ2-6; D uncertain. In germline, CDR1 is SGHNT, CDR2 YYREEE (reference sequence). This CDR3 has 15 amino acids. V was pared by 0 bases and J by 4 bases, with 8 bases between. The CDR3 DNA reads TGTGCCAGCAGCTTGGATGTCTCCGGGGCCAACGTCCTGACTTTC. Its translation: CASSLDVSGANVLTF.

This chain joins TRBV7-9 and TRBJ2-4; D is possibly TRBD2 (5 bases). Trimming left V 2 bases short and J 0 bases short, with 14 bases between. The CDR3 has 17 residues. CDR1 and CDR2 from the germline V gene are SEHNR and FQNEAQ (reference sequence). CDR3 coding DNA: TGTGCCAGCAGCTTAAATCGGGGTCAGATAGCCAAAAACATTCAGTACTTC. Protein sequence: CASSLNRGQIAKNIQYF. Supplemented by reference TRBV7-9 and TRBJ2-4, the full variable domain reads DTGVSQNPRHKITKRGQNVTFRCDPISEHNRLYWYRQTLGQGPEFLTYFQNEAQLEKSRLLSDRFSAERPKGSFSTLEIQRTEQGDSAMYLCASSLNRGQIAKNIQYFGAGTRLSVL.